This TCR beta chain was profiled in a study of shared clonotypes between healthy human individuals. The repertoire was sequenced with immunoSEQ multiplex PCR; TCRdb's copy has only in-frame clones and lacks some. The sample carries roughly 680,000 clones, just under 75% recorded once. The sequencing sample was made of memory CD4+ T cells sorted from blood. Subset described: CD45RA-negative fraction. This receptor was taken from a woman between 25 and 40 years old in good health.

CDR3 in amino acids: CASSLGGHSYEQYF. The CDR3 bases are TGCGCCAGCAGCTTGGGTGGACATTCCTACGAGCAGTACTTC. V and J are TRBV5-1 and TRBJ2-7; maybe TRBD1 (5 bases). This CDR3 region has 14 residues. Trimming left V 0 bases short and J 1 base short, with 8 bases between. Germline CDR1 and CDR2: SGHRS and YFSETQ.